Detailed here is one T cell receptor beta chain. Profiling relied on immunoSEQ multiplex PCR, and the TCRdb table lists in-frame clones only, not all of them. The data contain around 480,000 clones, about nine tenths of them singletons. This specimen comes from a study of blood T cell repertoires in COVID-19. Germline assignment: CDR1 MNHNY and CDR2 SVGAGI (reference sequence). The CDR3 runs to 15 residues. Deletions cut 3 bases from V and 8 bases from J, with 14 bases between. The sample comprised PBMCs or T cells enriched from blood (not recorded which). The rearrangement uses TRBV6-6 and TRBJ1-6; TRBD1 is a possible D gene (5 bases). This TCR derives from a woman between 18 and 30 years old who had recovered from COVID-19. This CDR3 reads CASSYHQGEDSPLHF. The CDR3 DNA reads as TGTGCCAGCAGTTATCATCAGGGCGAGGATTCACCCCTCCACTTT.